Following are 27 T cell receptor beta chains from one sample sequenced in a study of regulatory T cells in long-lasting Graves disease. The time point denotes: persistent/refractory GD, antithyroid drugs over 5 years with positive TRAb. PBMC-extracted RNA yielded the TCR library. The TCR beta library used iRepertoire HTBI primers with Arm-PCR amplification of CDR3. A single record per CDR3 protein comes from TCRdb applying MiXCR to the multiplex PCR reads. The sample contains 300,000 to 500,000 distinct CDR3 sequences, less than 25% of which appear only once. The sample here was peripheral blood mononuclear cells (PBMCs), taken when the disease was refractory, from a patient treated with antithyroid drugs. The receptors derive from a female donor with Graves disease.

CDR3 nucleotide sequence: TGTGCCAGCAGCTTAGACAGACTTCAGCCCCAGCATTTT. Protein: CASSLDRLQPQHF. The rearrangement links TRBV7-8 to TRBJ1-5, with D uncertain. CDR1 is SGHVS, CDR2 FQNEAQ, per germline. The CDR3 sequence is 13 residues long. V was pared by 1 base and J by 6 bases, with 7 bases between.

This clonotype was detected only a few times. CDR3 bases: TGTGCCAGCATGTCCGGCGGGAACCCCTACGAGCAGTACTTC. Its protein product is CASMSGGNPYEQYF. The chain links TRBV6-1 to TRBJ2-7, with a weak D call TRBD2 (6 bases). The CDR3 has 14 amino acids. The V gene lost 7 bases and the J gene lost 2 bases, with 15 bases spanning the gap. The germline V gene has CDR1 MNHNS and CDR2 SASEGT.

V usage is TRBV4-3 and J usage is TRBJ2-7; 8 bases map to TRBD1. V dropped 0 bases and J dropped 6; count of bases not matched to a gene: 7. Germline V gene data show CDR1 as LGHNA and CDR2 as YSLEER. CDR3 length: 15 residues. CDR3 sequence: CASSQEMDRVREQYF. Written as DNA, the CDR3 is TGCGCCAGCAGCCAAGAAATGGACAGGGTACGCGAGCAGTACTTC.

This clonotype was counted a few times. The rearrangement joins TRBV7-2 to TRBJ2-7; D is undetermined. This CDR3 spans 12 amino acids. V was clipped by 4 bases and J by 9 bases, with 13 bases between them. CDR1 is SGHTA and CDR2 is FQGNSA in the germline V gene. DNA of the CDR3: TGTGCCAGCAGCTCAGACCGGTCAGGGCAGTACTTC. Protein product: CASSSDRSGQYF.

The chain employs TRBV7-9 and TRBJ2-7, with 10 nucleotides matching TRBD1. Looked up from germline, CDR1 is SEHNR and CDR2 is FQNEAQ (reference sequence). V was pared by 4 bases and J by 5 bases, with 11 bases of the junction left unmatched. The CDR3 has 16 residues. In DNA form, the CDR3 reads TGTGCCAGCAGCTCCGCAACGGGACAGGGGTACCACGAGCAGTACTTC. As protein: CASSSATGQGYHEQYF. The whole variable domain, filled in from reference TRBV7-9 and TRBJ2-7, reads DTGVSQNPRHKITKRGQNVTFRCDPISEHNRLYWYRQTLGQGPEFLTYFQNEAQLEKSRLLSDRFSAERPKGSFSTLEIQRTEQGDSAMYLCASSSATGQGYHEQYFGPGTRLTVT.

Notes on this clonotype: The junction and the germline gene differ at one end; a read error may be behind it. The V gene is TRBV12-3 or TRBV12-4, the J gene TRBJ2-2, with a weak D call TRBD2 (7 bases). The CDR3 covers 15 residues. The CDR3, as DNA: TGTGCCAGCAGTTGGCGGGGGACAAACACCGAGGAGCTGTTTTTT. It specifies CASSWRGTNTEELFF.

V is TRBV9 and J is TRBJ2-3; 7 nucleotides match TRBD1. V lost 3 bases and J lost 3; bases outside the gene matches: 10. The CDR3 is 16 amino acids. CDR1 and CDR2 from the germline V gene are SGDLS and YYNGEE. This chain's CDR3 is CASSADTGVGTDTQYF. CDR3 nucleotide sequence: TGTGCCAGCAGCGCCGACACAGGGGTGGGTACAGATACGCAGTATTTT.

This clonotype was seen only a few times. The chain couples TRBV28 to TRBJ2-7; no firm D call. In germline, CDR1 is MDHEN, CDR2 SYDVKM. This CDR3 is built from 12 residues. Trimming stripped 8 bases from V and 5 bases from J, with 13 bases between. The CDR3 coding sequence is TGTGCCAGCTCCATTAGGACCCACGAGCAGTACTTC. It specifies CASSIRTHEQYF.

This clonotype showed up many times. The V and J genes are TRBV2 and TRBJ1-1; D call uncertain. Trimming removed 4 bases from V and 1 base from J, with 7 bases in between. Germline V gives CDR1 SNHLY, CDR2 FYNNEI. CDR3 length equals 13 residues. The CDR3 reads CASSVFGNTEAFF. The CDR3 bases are TGTGCCAGCAGTGTATTCGGGAACACTGAAGCTTTCTTT.

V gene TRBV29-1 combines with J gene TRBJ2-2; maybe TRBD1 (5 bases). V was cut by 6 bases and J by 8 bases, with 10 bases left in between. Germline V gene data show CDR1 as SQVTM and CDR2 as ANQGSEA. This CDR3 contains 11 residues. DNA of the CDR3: TGCAGCGTAGCTTGGACAGGGGAGCTGTTTTTT. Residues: CSVAWTGELFF.

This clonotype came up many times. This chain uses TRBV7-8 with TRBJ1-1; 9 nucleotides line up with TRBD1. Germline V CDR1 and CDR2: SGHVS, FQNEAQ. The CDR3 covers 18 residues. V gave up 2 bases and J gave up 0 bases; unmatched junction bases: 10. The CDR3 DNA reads TGTGCCAGCAGCTTACCACCGGGACAGGGAATCCTGAACACTGAAGCTTTCTTT. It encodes CASSLPPGQGILNTEAFF.

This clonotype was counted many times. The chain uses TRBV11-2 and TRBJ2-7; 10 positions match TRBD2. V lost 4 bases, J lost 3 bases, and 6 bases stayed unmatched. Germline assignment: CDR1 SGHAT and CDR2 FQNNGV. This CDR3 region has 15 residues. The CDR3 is CASSSRTSGVYEQYF. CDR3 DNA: TGTGCCAGCAGCTCCCGGACTAGCGGTGTCTACGAGCAGTACTTC.

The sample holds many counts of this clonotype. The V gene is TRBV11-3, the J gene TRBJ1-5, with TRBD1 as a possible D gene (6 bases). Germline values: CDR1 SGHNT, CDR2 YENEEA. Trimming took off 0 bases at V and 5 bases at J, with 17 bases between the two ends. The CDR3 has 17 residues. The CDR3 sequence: CASSLDKRSGDDQPQHF. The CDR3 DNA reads TGTGCCAGCAGCTTAGATAAAAGATCAGGGGACGATCAGCCCCAGCATTTT.

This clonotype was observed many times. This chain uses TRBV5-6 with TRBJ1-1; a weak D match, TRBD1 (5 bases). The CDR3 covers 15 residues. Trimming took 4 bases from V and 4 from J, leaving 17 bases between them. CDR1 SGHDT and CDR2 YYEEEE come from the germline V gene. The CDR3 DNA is TGTGCCAGCAGCCGCGAGCGGATGAGGGGCACTGAAGCTTTCTTT. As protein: CASSRERMRGTEAFF.

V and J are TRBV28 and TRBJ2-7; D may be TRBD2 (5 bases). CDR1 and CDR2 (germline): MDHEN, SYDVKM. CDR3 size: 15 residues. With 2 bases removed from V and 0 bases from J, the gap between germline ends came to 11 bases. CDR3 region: CASSLSVGSSYEQYF. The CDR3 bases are TGTGCCAGCAGTTTAAGTGTGGGGAGCTCCTACGAGCAGTACTTC. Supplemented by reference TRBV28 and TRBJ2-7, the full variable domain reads DVKVTQSSRYLVKRTGEKVFLECVQDMDHENMFWYRQDPGLGLRLIYFSYDVKMKEKGDIPEGYSVSREKKERFSLILESASTNQTSMYLCASSLSVGSSYEQYFGPGTRLTVT.

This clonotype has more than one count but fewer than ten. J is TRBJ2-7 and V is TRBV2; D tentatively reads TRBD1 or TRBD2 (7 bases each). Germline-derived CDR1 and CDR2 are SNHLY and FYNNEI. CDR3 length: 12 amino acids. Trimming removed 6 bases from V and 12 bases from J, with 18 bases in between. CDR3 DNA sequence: TGTGCCAGCAGCGTAGACAGGGAGGGACCGTACTTC. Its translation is CASSVDREGPYF.

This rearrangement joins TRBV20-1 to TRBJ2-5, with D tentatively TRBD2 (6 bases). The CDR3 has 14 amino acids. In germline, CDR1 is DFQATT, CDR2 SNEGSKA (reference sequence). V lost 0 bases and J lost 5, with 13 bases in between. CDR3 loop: CSARDLGGVETQYF. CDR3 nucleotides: TGCAGTGCTAGAGATCTGGGGGGAGTGGAGACCCAGTACTTC.

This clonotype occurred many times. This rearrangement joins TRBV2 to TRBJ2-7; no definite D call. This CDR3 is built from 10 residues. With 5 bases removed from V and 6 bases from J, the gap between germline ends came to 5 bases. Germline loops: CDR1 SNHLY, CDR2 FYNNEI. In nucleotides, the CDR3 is TGTGCCAGCAGTCTACGCGAGCAGTACTTC. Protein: CASSLREQYF.

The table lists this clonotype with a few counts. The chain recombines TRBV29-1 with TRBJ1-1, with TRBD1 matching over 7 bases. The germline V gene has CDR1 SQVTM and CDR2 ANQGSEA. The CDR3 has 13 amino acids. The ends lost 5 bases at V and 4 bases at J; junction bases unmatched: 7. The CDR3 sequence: CSVKQGQSTEAFF. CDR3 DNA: TGCAGCGTTAAACAGGGGCAGAGCACTGAAGCTTTCTTT.

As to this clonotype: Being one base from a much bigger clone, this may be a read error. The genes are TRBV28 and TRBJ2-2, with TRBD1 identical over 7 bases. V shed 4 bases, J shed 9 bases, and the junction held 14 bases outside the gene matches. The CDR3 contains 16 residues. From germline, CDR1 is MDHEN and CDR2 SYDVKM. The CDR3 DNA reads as TGTGCCAGCAGTTCGCCAGGGGGATCGCGGACCCGGGAGCTGTTTTTT. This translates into CASSSPGGSRTRELFF.

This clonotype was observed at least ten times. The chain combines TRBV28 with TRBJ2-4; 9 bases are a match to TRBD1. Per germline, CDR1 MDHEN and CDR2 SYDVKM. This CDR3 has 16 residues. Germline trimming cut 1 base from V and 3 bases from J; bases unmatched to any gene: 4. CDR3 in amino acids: CASSLLGQGGKNIQYF. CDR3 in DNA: TGTGCCAGCAGTTTATTGGGACAGGGAGGCAAAAACATTCAGTACTTC. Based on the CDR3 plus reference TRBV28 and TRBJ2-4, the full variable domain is DVKVTQSSRYLVKRTGEKVFLECVQDMDHENMFWYRQDPGLGLRLIYFSYDVKMKEKGDIPEGYSVSREKKERFSLILESASTNQTSMYLCASSLLGQGGKNIQYFGAGTRLSVL.

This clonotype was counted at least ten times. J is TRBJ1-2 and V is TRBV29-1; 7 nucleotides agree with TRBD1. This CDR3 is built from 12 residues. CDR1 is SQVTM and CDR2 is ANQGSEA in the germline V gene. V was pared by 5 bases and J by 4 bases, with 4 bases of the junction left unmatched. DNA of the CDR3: TGCAGCGTTCGGACAGGCACCTATGGCTACACCTTC. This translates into CSVRTGTYGYTF.

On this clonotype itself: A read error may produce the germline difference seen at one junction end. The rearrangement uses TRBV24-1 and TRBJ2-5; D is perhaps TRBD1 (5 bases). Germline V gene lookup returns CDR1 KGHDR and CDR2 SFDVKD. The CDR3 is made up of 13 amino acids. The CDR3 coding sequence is TGTGCCACCAGTGATCCAGGGAAAGAGGCCCAGTACTTC. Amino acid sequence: CATSDPGKEAQYF.

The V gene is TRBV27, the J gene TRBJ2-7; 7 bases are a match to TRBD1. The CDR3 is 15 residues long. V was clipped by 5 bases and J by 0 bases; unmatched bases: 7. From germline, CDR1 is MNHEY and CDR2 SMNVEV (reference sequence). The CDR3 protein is CASSTGQVDSYEQYF. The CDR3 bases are TGTGCCAGCAGTACCGGACAGGTTGACTCCTACGAGCAGTACTTC.

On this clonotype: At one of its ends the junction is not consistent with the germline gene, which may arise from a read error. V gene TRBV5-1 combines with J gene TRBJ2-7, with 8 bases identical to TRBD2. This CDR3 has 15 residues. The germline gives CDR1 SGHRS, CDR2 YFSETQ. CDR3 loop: CASGLEAGGQGEQYF. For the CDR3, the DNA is TGCGCCAGCGGCTTGGAGGCGGGAGGCCAGGGCGAGCAGTACTTC. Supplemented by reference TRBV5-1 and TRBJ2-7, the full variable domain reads KAGVTQTPRYLIKTRGQQVTLSCSPISGHRSVSWYQQTPGQGLQFLFEYFSETQRNKGNFPGRFSGRQFSNSRSEMNVSTLELGDSALYLCASGLEAGGQGEQYFGPGTRLTVT.

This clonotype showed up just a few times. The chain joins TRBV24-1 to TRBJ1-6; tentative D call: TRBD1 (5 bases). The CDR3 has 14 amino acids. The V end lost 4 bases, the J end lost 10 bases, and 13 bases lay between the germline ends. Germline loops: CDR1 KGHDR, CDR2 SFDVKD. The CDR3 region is CATSEPGNGSPLHF. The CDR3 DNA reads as TGTGCCACCAGTGAACCAGGGAATGGATCACCCCTCCACTTT.

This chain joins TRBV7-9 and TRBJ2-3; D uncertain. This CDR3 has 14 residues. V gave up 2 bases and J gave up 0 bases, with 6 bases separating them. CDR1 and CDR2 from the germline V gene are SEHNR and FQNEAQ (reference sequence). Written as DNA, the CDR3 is TGTGCCAGCAGCTTACGACATAGCACAGATACGCAGTATTTT. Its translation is CASSLRHSTDTQYF.